The 16 T cell receptor beta chains listed next were all sequenced from one sample in a study of Graves' ophthalmopathy and Graves' hyperthyroidism. TCR beta CDR3 amplification used RNA transcripts. HTBI-primed RT-PCR formed the first round, and a multiplex PCR formed the second. Each CDR3 protein gets one entry after TCRdb re-called the multiplex PCR reads with MiXCR. This table holds a few hundred thousand distinct CDR3 sequences, approximately 18% found once. The specimen sequenced was peripheral blood. Receptors were obtained from an adult woman with stable Graves' hyperthyroidism.

This clonotype was counted ten times or more. This rearrangement joins TRBV7-6 to TRBJ2-5; D is possibly TRBD2 (6 bases). This CDR3 has 15 amino acids. V lost 1 base and J 1 base, leaving 10 bases between the germline ends. From germline, CDR1 is SGHVS and CDR2 FNYEAQ. This CDR3 reads CASSLVPEGQETQYF. The CDR3 DNA follows: TGTGCCAGCAGCTTAGTACCGGAGGGCCAAGAGACCCAGTACTTC.

This clonotype has ten or more counts. This sequence joins TRBV27 and TRBJ1-5; the match to TRBD1 covers 8 bases. Germline values: CDR1 MNHEY, CDR2 SMNVEV (reference sequence). This CDR3 has 14 amino acids. The ends lost 5 bases at V and 5 bases at J; junction bases unmatched: 5. In DNA, the CDR3 is TGTGCCAGCAGTGTAACAGGGGGGTATCAGCCCCAGCATTTT. Amino acid sequence: CASSVTGGYQPQHF.

This clonotype was detected many times. The chain links TRBV7-2 to TRBJ1-3; D may be TRBD1 (6 bases). Germline V gives CDR1 SGHTA, CDR2 FQGNSA. V dropped 5 bases and J dropped 2 bases, with 10 bases sitting between them. This CDR3 region has 14 residues. The CDR3 loop reads CASSPGGPGNTIYF. CDR3 sequence (DNA): TGTGCCAGCAGCCCCGGGGGGCCTGGAAACACCATATATTTT.

This clonotype was found a few times. The genes are TRBV4-1 and TRBJ1-5; 7 bases line up with TRBD1. Looked up from germline, CDR1 is MGHRA and CDR2 is YSYEKL. Unmatched junction bases numbered 8, after V lost 2 bases and J lost 7 bases. The CDR3 runs to 15 residues. For the CDR3, the DNA is TGCGCCAGCAGCCAATCAGGGGGAGGGGGACAGCCCCAGCATTTT. This sequence encodes CASSQSGGGGQPQHF.

This clonotype was seen repeatedly, ten times or more. The chain has TRBV19 and TRBJ1-1, with no clear D. CDR3 length equals 13 residues. The germline V and J ends were trimmed by 4 bases and 6 bases, with 12 bases remaining between them. Germline CDR1 LNHDA, CDR2 SQIVND (reference sequence). The CDR3, as DNA: TGTGCCAGTAGTACCGTGTCGCGGTCTGAAGCTTTCTTT. It translates to CASSTVSRSEAFF.

This clonotype occurred many times. This chain links TRBV29-1 with TRBJ1-1, with no clear D. Germline values: CDR1 SQVTM, CDR2 ANQGSEA. Trimming cost V 4 bases and J 3 bases, with 12 bases left between them. The CDR3 is made up of 13 amino acids. This CDR3 is CSVVRTRDTEAFF. CDR3 bases: TGCAGCGTTGTCAGGACTCGAGACACTGAAGCTTTCTTT.

The CDR3 DNA follows: TGCAGCGTTGTGCCTAGCGGGAGATTGGATACGCAGTATTTT. Translating it yields CSVVPSGRLDTQYF. This sequence joins TRBV29-1 and TRBJ2-3; the match to TRBD2 covers 10 bases. CDR3 length: 14 residues. V gave up 4 bases and J gave up 6 bases; unmatched junction bases: 7. The V gene's germline CDR1 is SQVTM and CDR2 ANQGSEA.

Worth noting for this clonotype: This CDR3 fails to terminate in the conserved phenylalanine or tryptophan, so it likely reflects a read error. The DNA is left out, because the CDR3 cannot be placed on it with certainty; the CDR3 is given as TCRdb lists it. This chain links TRBV6-1 with TRBJ1-2. Germline V gene sequence: CDR1 MNHNS, CDR2 SASEGT. The length of the CDR3 is 12 amino acids, counting both ends. CDR3: CASSEELPTPLV.

As for this clonotype: Without the conserved terminal phenylalanine or tryptophan, this CDR3 likely stems from a read error. This sequence joins TRBV6-5 and TRBJ2-5; weak D call: TRBD1 (6 bases). There are 15 residues in the CDR3. The V gene's germline CDR1 is MNHEY and CDR2 SVGAGI. For the CDR3, the DNA is TGTGCCAGCAGTTACCGCAGGACAGTGAGAGAGTCCCAGTACTAC. Translated, it gives CASSYRRTVRESQYY.

The chain carries TRBV7-9 and TRBJ2-7, with D maybe TRBD2 (5 bases). Germline V lookup: CDR1 SEHNR, CDR2 FQNEAQ (reference sequence). Trimming removed 1 base at V and 7 bases at J, with 8 bases between. The length of the CDR3 is 12 residues. CDR3 nucleotide sequence: TGTGCCAGCAGCTTAGAAGGCGGGGAGCAGTACTTC. Protein: CASSLEGGEQYF.

This clonotype has a count of ten or more. V and J are TRBV6-1 and TRBJ1-5; D remains unclear. With 8 bases removed from V and 0 bases from J, the gap between germline ends came to 11 bases. Germline lookup yields CDR1 MNHNS and CDR2 SASEGT. The CDR3 length is 14 residues. The CDR3 sequence is CASQRRYSNQPQHF. The CDR3 DNA reads as TGTGCCAGCCAACGACGGTATAGCAATCAGCCCCAGCATTTT.

V usage is TRBV6-1 and J usage is TRBJ1-1; TRBD1 matches 7 bases. Germline CDR1 MNHNS, CDR2 SASEGT. This CDR3 comprises 14 residues. The V gene end was trimmed by 7 bases and the J gene end by 5 bases; junction bases not matched to a gene: 10. CDR3 sequence reads: CASNLQGRGTEAFF. The CDR3 nucleotides are TGTGCCAGCAATCTACAGGGGCGAGGTACTGAAGCTTTCTTT.

This clonotype was detected a few times. This chain connects TRBV4-1 to TRBJ1-5; 11 bases match TRBD1. Germline V lookup: CDR1 MGHRA, CDR2 YSYEKL. The CDR3 length is 15 residues. After removal of 1 base from V and 6 bases from J, the junction contained 2 bases not matched to a gene. In nucleotides, the CDR3 is TGCGCCAGCAGCCAAGGGGACAGGGGGACTCAGCCCCAGCATTTT. Its protein is CASSQGDRGTQPQHF.

This clonotype has at least ten counts. The chain combines TRBV4-2 with TRBJ2-7, with 9 positions matching TRBD2. J lost 4 bases, V lost 4 bases, and 5 bases had no gene match. The germline CDR1 and CDR2 sequences are LGHNA and YNFKEQ. There are 14 residues in the CDR3. For the CDR3, the DNA is TGTGCCAGCAGCCCGGTAGCGGGAGAATACGAGCAGTACTTC. Translated, it gives CASSPVAGEYEQYF.

The chain combines TRBV27 with TRBJ1-2, with TRBD1 matching over 8 bases. J was trimmed by 1 base and V by 5 bases; bases with no gene match: 3. Germline V gene data show CDR1 as MNHEY and CDR2 as SMNVEV (reference sequence). CDR3 size: 14 residues. CDR3 region: CASSGTGFNYGYTF. CDR3 DNA: TGTGCCAGCAGTGGGACAGGCTTTAACTATGGCTACACCTTC.

This clonotype was observed a few times. This chain joins TRBV19 and TRBJ1-5; D gene ambiguous. CDR3 length equals 15 residues. Trimming removed 3 bases at V and 4 bases at J, with 13 bases between. Germline assignment: CDR1 LNHDA and CDR2 SQIVND (reference sequence). Written as DNA, the CDR3 is TGTGCCAGTAGTATCGGCCGTAACCCGAATCAGCCCCAGCATTTT. It yields the protein CASSIGRNPNQPQHF.